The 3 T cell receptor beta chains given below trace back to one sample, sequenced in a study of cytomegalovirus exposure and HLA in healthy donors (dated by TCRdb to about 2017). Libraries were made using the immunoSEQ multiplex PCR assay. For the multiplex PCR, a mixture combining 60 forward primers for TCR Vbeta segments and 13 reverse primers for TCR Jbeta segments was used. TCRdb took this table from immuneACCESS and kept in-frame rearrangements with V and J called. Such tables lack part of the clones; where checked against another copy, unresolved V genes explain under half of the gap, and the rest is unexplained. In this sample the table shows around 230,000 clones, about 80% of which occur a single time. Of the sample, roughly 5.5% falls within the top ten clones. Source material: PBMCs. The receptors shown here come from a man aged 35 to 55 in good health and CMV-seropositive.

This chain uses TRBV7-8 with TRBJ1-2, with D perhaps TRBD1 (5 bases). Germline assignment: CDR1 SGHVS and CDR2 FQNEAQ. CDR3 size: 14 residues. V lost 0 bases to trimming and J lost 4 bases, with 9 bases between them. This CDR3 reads CASSLAGAAYGYTF. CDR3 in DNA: TGTGCCAGCAGCTTAGCTGGGGCGGCCTATGGCTACACCTTC.

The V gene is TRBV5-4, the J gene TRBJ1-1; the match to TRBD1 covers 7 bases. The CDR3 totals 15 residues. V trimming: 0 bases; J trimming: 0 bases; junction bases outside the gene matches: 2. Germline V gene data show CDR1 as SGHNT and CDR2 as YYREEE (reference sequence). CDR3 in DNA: TGTGCCAGCAGCTTGGCGGGACAGTTGAACACTGAAGCTTTCTTT. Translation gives CASSLAGQLNTEAFF.

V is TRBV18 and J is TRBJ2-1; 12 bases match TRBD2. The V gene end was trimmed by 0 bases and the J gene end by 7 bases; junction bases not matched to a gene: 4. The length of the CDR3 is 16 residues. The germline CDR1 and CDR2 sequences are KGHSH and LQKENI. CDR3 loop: CASSPPALAGGNEQFF. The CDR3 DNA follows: TGTGCCAGCTCACCACCGGCCCTAGCGGGAGGGAATGAGCAGTTCTTC.